One sample yielded the 4 T cell receptor beta chains listed below, sequenced in a study of shared clonotypes between healthy human individuals. Measured with immunoSEQ multiplex PCR; TCRdb has only the in-frame clones, and not every one. The sample lists about 2.4 million clones; more than 85% were seen once. Sequenced input: naive CD4+ T cells from PBMCs. The sample's subset: CD45RA+ positively selected. These receptors were obtained from a man between 18 and 29 years old in good health. Some clones in this sample may be carry-over from other donors' samples.

The chain carries TRBV5-5 and TRBJ1-5; D not resolved. V was trimmed by 1 base and J by 2 bases, leaving 7 bases between them. The CDR3 length is 14 residues. CDR1 and CDR2 (germline): SGHKS, YYEKEE (reference sequence). DNA of the CDR3: TGTGCCAGCAGCTTGTTTGGAGGCAATCAGCCCCAGCATTTT. Amino acid sequence: CASSLFGGNQPQHF.

Details on this clone: Germline is not matched at one junction end, which may reflect a read error. The rearrangement joins TRBV6-1 to TRBJ1-4; tentatively, D is TRBD1 (6 bases). Germline V gene lookup returns CDR1 MNHNS and CDR2 SASEGT. CDR3 size: 13 residues. The CDR3 here is CASGVATSEKLFF. The DNA for the CDR3 is TGTGCCTCAGGGGTTGCAACTAGTGAAAAACTGTTTTTT.

V and J are TRBV15 and TRBJ2-7, with 7 bases that match TRBD1. The CDR3 spans 15 residues. The germline CDR1 and CDR2 sequences are LNHNV and YYDKDF (reference sequence). V shed 1 base and J 2 bases; nucleotides not matched to a gene: 5. CDR3 amino acids: CATSRVGQVAYEQYF. The CDR3 DNA reads as TGTGCCACCAGCAGAGTAGGACAGGTAGCCTACGAGCAGTACTTC.

J is TRBJ2-2 and V is TRBV21-1; the listed D gene, TRBD2, was not tested against the DNA. TRBV21-1 is a recognized pseudogene. The CDR3 runs to 17 residues. CDR3 sequence: CASSFPTQRENGGELFF. The CDR3 region has the DNA TGTGCCAGCAGCTTCCCGACGCAGCGGGAGAATGGCGGGGAGCTGTTTTTT.